Shown below are 19 T cell receptor beta chains from a single sample sequenced in a study of T cells in Graves' hyperthyroidism and ophthalmopathy. TCR beta CDR3 sequences were amplified from RNA transcripts. HTBI primers drove first-round RT-PCR of the TCR CDR3. MiXCR, run by TCRdb on the multiplex PCR reads, gives a single entry per CDR3 protein. The sample holds 400,000 to 600,000 distinct CDR3 sequences; around 15% are singletons and the top ten take 25% to 30%. Sequenced sample: blood. The receptors come from a woman in her twenties or thirties with Graves' ophthalmopathy.

This clonotype came up many times. V gene TRBV19 combines with J gene TRBJ2-1; D unclear. This CDR3 region has 13 residues. With 5 bases removed from V and 2 bases from J, the gap between germline ends came to 7 bases. CDR1 is LNHDA, CDR2 SQIVND, per germline (reference sequence). The DNA for the CDR3 is TGTGCCAGTAGTCGGGTAGCCTACAATGAGCAGTTCTTC. It specifies CASSRVAYNEQFF.

A remark on this clonotype: This may come from a read error, since a much larger clone is one base off. The chain recombines TRBV30 with TRBJ2-2, with TRBD2 matching 8 bases. CDR3 length equals 15 residues. Germline V gives CDR1 GTSNPN, CDR2 SVGIG (reference sequence). In nucleotides, the CDR3 is TGTGCCTGGAAACTAGCGGTTTTGAACACCGGGGTGCTGTTTTTT. This codes for CAWKLAVLNTGVLFF.

In regard to this clonotype: The CDR3 carries no conserved terminal phenylalanine or tryptophan, so it likely arises from a read error. The chain recombines TRBV27 with TRBJ1-2, with unresolved D. This CDR3 region has 12 residues. V gave up 6 bases and J gave up 7 bases, with 12 bases separating them. The V gene's germline CDR1 is MNHEY and CDR2 SMNVEV (reference sequence). CDR3 region: CASSPGAGGYTL. The CDR3 DNA is TGTGCCAGCAGCCCAGGTGCGGGTGGCTACACCCTC.

The J gene is TRBJ1-5, the V gene TRBV6-1; D is perhaps TRBD1 (5 bases). The CDR3 runs to 15 residues. Deletions cut 5 bases from V and 4 bases from J, with 15 bases between. CDR1 and CDR2 from the germline V gene are MNHNS and SASEGT. DNA for the CDR3: TGTGCCAGCAGTTCCCCCCAGGGAGGGAATCAGCCCCAGCATTTT. The encoded protein is CASSSPQGGNQPQHF.

This clonotype was recorded at least ten times. This chain links TRBV7-2 with TRBJ2-7; 8 bases map to TRBD2. Germline V gene data show CDR1 as SGHTA and CDR2 as FQGNSA. The CDR3 sequence is 16 residues long. Trimming cost V 3 bases and J 2 bases; bases outside gene matches: 9. DNA of the CDR3: TGTGCCAGCAGCTTCCAGGGCGGGAGGCTCACCTACGAGCAGTACTTC. This sequence encodes CASSFQGGRLTYEQYF.

This clonotype was found many times. V usage is TRBV15 and J usage is TRBJ2-1; maybe TRBD1 (6 bases). The CDR3 is made up of 14 amino acids. Trimming took off 8 bases at V and 6 bases at J, with 17 bases between the two ends. Germline V gene lookup returns CDR1 LNHNV and CDR2 YYDKDF (reference sequence). DNA for the CDR3: TGTGCCACCTCAGGGGACCGCCGATCCAATGAGCAGTTCTTC. Its protein is CATSGDRRSNEQFF.

The chain employs TRBV25-1 and TRBJ2-7, with D unclear. From germline, CDR1 is MGHDK and CDR2 SYGVNS. V was clipped by 6 bases and J by 5 bases, with 8 bases between them. CDR3 length: 11 amino acids. CDR3 nucleotide sequence: TGTGCCAGCAGGCTGAGGCACGAGCAGTACTTC. Translation gives CASRLRHEQYF.

This clonotype showed up just a few times. The chain uses TRBV7-3 and TRBJ1-2; maybe TRBD1 (6 bases). Per the germline V gene, CDR1 is SGHTA and CDR2 is FQGTGA. The ends were cut back, 1 base at V and 8 bases at J, with 14 bases in the middle. The CDR3 has 14 residues. CDR3 protein: CASSLIPTGEGYTF. For the CDR3, the DNA is TGTGCCAGCAGCTTAATTCCGACAGGCGAGGGCTACACCTTC.

In its sample, this clonotype was seen a few times. J is TRBJ2-1 and V is TRBV20-1; D not resolved. This CDR3 spans 13 amino acids. Germline V lookup: CDR1 DFQATT, CDR2 SNEGSKA (reference sequence). V shed 3 bases and J shed 8 bases, with 14 bases lying between them. The CDR3 sequence is CSASDFPIDEQFF. The CDR3 DNA reads TGCAGTGCTAGTGATTTCCCAATCGATGAGCAGTTCTTC.

This sequence joins TRBV11-2 and TRBJ2-7, with TRBD2 matching 9 bases. CDR1 and CDR2 (germline): SGHAT, FQNNGV. V lost 6 bases to trimming and J lost 5 bases; unmatched junction nucleotides: 2. The CDR3 consists of 12 residues. The DNA for the CDR3 is TGTGCCAGCAGTTGGACTAGCGACGAGCAGTACTTC. It codes for CASSWTSDEQYF. The whole variable domain, filled in from reference TRBV11-2 and TRBJ2-7, reads EAGVAQSPRYKIIEKRQSVAFWCNPISGHATLYWYQQILGQGPKLLIQFQNNGVVDDSQLPKDRFSAERLKGVDSTLKIQPAKLEDSAVYLCASSWTSDEQYFGPGTRLTVT.

This clonotype was counted ten times or more. V usage is TRBV7-2 and J usage is TRBJ2-7, with 7 bases matching TRBD1. After removal of 6 bases from V and 4 bases from J, the junction contained 6 bases not matched to a gene. Germline lookup yields CDR1 SGHTA and CDR2 FQGNSA. The CDR3 extends over 13 amino acids. The CDR3 here is CASRPTGLYEQYF. DNA for the CDR3: TGTGCCAGCAGGCCGACAGGGTTGTACGAGCAGTACTTC.

This clonotype has only a few counts. The chain carries TRBV10-3 and TRBJ1-1, with TRBD1 as a possible D gene (5 bases). The V end was cut by 6 bases, the J end by 3 bases, with 14 bases between. The CDR3 totals 14 residues. The V gene's germline CDR1 is ENHRY and CDR2 SYGVKD. In nucleotides, the CDR3 is TGTGCCATCAGGGGTTTGACAGTCCACACTGAAGCTTTCTTT. Amino acid sequence: CAIRGLTVHTEAFF.

This clonotype was found many times. V is TRBV5-1 and J is TRBJ2-1, with D possibly TRBD1 on 5 matching bases. Germline CDR1 SGHRS, CDR2 YFSETQ. The CDR3 is 18 residues long. V was cut by 0 bases and J by 4 bases, with 20 bases left in between. CDR3 protein: CASSLGVHGATEYNEQFF. The CDR3 DNA reads TGCGCCAGCAGCTTGGGGGTCCATGGGGCAACCGAGTACAATGAGCAGTTCTTC.

On this clonotype: A much larger clone sits a single nucleotide away, making a read error possible. The final CDR3 position lacks the conserved phenylalanine or tryptophan, pointing to a likely read error. The chain joins TRBV5-1 to TRBJ2-7, with TRBD1 as a possible D gene (7 bases). Germline V CDR1 and CDR2: SGHRS, YFSETQ. The CDR3 is 16 residues long. The CDR3 sequence: CASSTHGGQQTYEQYL. CDR3 DNA: TGTGCCAGCAGCACTCACGGGGGACAGCAAACCTACGAGCAGTACCTC.

This clonotype appeared many times. The chain is built from TRBV18 and TRBJ1-1; unclear D gene. Trimming shortened V by 4 bases and J by 6 bases, and 12 bases separated the two germline ends. The CDR3 is 13 residues long. Germline CDR1 reads KGHSH; CDR2 reads LQKENI. The CDR3 region has the DNA TGTGCCAGCTCACTGGCGGAAAGGGCTGAAGCTTTCTTT. Translating gives CASSLAERAEAFF.

The chain links TRBV5-1 to TRBJ2-7, with D possibly matching TRBD2 (7 bases). V was cut by 2 bases and J by 5 bases, with 14 bases left in between. The CDR3 runs 14 residues. Germline V gives CDR1 SGHRS, CDR2 YFSETQ. The CDR3 sequence is CASSLTGRGDEQYF. The DNA for the CDR3 is TGCGCCAGCAGCTTAACAGGGAGGGGGGACGAGCAGTACTTC.

Ten or more counts support this clonotype. This chain joins TRBV29-1 and TRBJ1-1; D is perhaps TRBD1 (5 bases). The V end lost 0 bases, the J end lost 4 bases, and 12 bases lay between the germline ends. Germline V gene sequence: CDR1 SQVTM, CDR2 ANQGSEA. The CDR3 contains 14 residues. The CDR3 region has the DNA TGCAGCGTTGAAGATCGAGGGGCTGGCACTGAAGCTTTCTTT. It yields the protein CSVEDRGAGTEAFF.

This clonotype was counted at least ten times. This chain joins TRBV7-3 and TRBJ2-1; 9 nucleotides match TRBD2. Germline CDR1 SGHTA, CDR2 FQGTGA. The CDR3 totals 20 residues. The junction had 14 bases not matched to a gene; V was cut back by 2 bases and J by 0 bases. The CDR3 sequence: CASSLVHPAGGPTSYNEQFF. CDR3 bases: TGTGCCAGCAGCTTAGTTCACCCCGCGGGAGGGCCCACCTCCTACAATGAGCAGTTCTTC.

This clonotype was seen at least ten times. This chain joins TRBV12-3 or TRBV12-4 and TRBJ2-7; D is perhaps TRBD2 (8 bases). This CDR3 has 15 residues. The ends were cut back, 6 bases at V and 2 bases at J, with 17 bases in the middle. CDR3 protein: CASSRGGDRAYEQYF. CDR3 bases: TGTGCCAGCAGCCGGGGGGGGGACAGAGCCTACGAGCAGTACTTC.